Below are 28 T cell receptor beta chains sequenced from a single sample in a study of T cell changes during pregnancy in multiple sclerosis. Some clones are missing from TCRdb's copy, which holds only in-frame ones; the method was immunoSEQ multiplex PCR. The data show approximately 80,000 clones, 94% seen once. Sequencing used peripheral blood, obtained in the third trimester of pregnancy. These receptors all come from a female donor with multiple sclerosis, enrolled in a pregnancy study.

The chain combines TRBV13 with TRBJ1-2, with a weak D call TRBD1 (5 bases). V was shortened by 3 bases and J by 6 bases, with 11 bases between the two germline ends. Germline V gene data show CDR1 as PRHDT and CDR2 as FYEKMQ (reference sequence). The CDR3 totals 13 residues. DNA of the CDR3: TGTGCCAGCAGCTTTGGTCAGGGCGATGGCTACACCTTC. It encodes CASSFGQGDGYTF.

The chain carries TRBV13 and TRBJ1-1; D might be TRBD1 (5 bases). Deletions cut 5 bases from V and 5 bases from J, with 15 bases between. This CDR3 is 14 amino acids long. Germline loops: CDR1 PRHDT, CDR2 FYEKMQ (reference sequence). Here the CDR3 DNA reads TGTGCCAGCAGCCCCCAATTTCGGGGGACTGAAGCTTTCTTT. This gives the protein CASSPQFRGTEAFF. The full variable domain, in which reference TRBV13 and TRBJ1-1 provide the parts outside the CDR3, is AAGVIQSPRHLIKEKRETATLKCYPIPRHDTVYWYQQGPGQDPQFLISFYEKMQSDKGSIPDRFSAQQFSDYHSELNMSSLELGDSALYFCASSPQFRGTEAFFGQGTRLTVV.

The rearrangement links TRBV11-1 to TRBJ1-3, with 7 nucleotides matching TRBD1. In germline, CDR1 is SGHAT, CDR2 FQDESV (reference sequence). The CDR3 spans 14 residues. Trimming cost V 5 bases and J 4 bases; bases outside gene matches: 5. This chain's CDR3 is CASSVTGSGNTIYF. CDR3 in DNA: TGTGCCAGCAGCGTGACAGGGTCCGGAAACACCATATATTTT.

This clone has only one observation. The rearrangement uses TRBV6-5 and TRBJ1-2; D is perhaps TRBD1 (5 bases). CDR3 length: 14 amino acids. Per the germline V gene, CDR1 is MNHEY and CDR2 is SVGAGI. V was cut by 2 bases and J by 6 bases, with 13 bases left in between. CDR3 protein: CASSYARGWNGYTF. The CDR3 DNA reads TGTGCCAGCAGTTACGCCCGGGGGTGGAATGGCTACACCTTC.

The chain employs TRBV10-3 and TRBJ1-3; the D is unclear. CDR3 size: 15 residues. The germline CDR1 and CDR2 sequences are ENHRY and SYGVKD. CDR3 amino acids: CASAPEAISGNTIYF. CDR3 coding DNA: TGTGCTAGTGCCCCTGAGGCGATCTCTGGAAACACCATATATTTT.

The gene calls are TRBV6-1 and TRBJ2-3; TRBD1 aligns across 8 bases. The V and J ends lost 6 bases and 1 base, in that order; junction bases with no gene match: 6. The CDR3 length is 15 residues. Per germline, CDR1 MNHNS and CDR2 SASEGT. The CDR3 DNA reads TGTGCCAGCAGCGCCGGACAGGGAGGCACAGATACGCAGTATTTT. Translated: CASSAGQGGTDTQYF.

The chain is built from TRBV29-1 and TRBJ1-2; D gene unclear. The V end was cut by 4 bases, the J end by 4 bases, with 7 bases between. The CDR3 extends over 11 amino acids. The germline CDR1 and CDR2 sequences are SQVTM and ANQGSEA. The CDR3 sequence: CSVGSGYGYTF. The CDR3 DNA is TGCAGCGTTGGGTCGGGCTATGGCTACACCTTC.

The CDR3 DNA is TGTGCCAGCAGCCCGCGACAGGGAGAAAGAAACACCATATATTTT. Protein sequence: CASSPRQGERNTIYF. The chain has TRBV7-9 and TRBJ1-3, with TRBD1 matching over 7 bases. This CDR3 has 15 residues. V lost 5 bases to trimming and J lost 5 bases; unmatched junction nucleotides: 9. Germline V lookup: CDR1 SEHNR, CDR2 FQNEAQ (reference sequence).

The chain links TRBV6-4 to TRBJ2-2, with 9 nucleotides matching TRBD2. The V and J ends lost 3 bases and 6 bases, in that order; junction bases with no gene match: 5. CDR1 and CDR2 (germline): MRHNA, SNTAGT. This CDR3 is built from 15 residues. CDR3 protein: CASSESAGGPGELFF. The CDR3 region has the DNA TGTGCCAGCAGTGAATCAGCGGGGGGCCCCGGGGAGCTGTTTTTT.

The genes are TRBV6-1 and TRBJ2-7; 8 nucleotides match TRBD1. The CDR3 contains 13 residues. Per germline, CDR1 MNHNS and CDR2 SASEGT. Trimming cost V 10 bases and J 4 bases; bases outside gene matches: 9. The DNA of the CDR3 is TGTGCCAACCGAGACAACAGGGGGTACGAGCAGTACTTC. Protein sequence: CANRDNRGYEQYF.

The chain links TRBV10-3 to TRBJ1-5, with D tentatively TRBD1 (6 bases). Trimming left V 6 bases short and J 7 bases short, with 22 bases between. The CDR3 is 16 amino acids. Germline values: CDR1 ENHRY, CDR2 SYGVKD. The CDR3 DNA sequence: TGTGCCATCAGGACCCAGGGCACAGGGATGAACCAGCCCCAGCATTTT. Translation gives CAIRTQGTGMNQPQHF.

The chain employs TRBV5-4 and TRBJ2-7; the D gene is possibly TRBD1 (5 bases). The V and J ends lost 3 bases and 1 base respectively, with 14 bases between them. Germline V gene sequence: CDR1 SGHNT, CDR2 YYREEE (reference sequence). The CDR3 has 15 amino acids. DNA for the CDR3: TGTGCCAGCAGCTCCCAGGGTTTTCTTTCCTACGAGCAGTACTTC. Its protein is CASSSQGFLSYEQYF. The full variable domain, completed using reference TRBV5-4 and TRBJ2-7, is ETGVTQSPTHLIKTRGQQVTLRCSSQSGHNTVSWYQQALGQGPQFIFQYYREEENGRGNFPPRFSGLQFPNYSSELNVNALELDDSALYLCASSSQGFLSYEQYFGPGTRLTVT.

The chain links TRBV19 to TRBJ1-5; a weak D match, TRBD1 (6 bases). The V end was cut by 10 bases, the J end by 1 base, with 8 bases between. The CDR3 is made up of 12 amino acids. Germline assignment: CDR1 LNHDA and CDR2 SQIVND (reference sequence). Written as DNA, the CDR3 is TGTGCCACCAGGGGAAGCAATCAGCCCCAGCATTTT. It yields the protein CATRGSNQPQHF.

This clone was detected once. The chain employs TRBV7-2 and TRBJ2-7; TRBD1 is a possible D gene (5 bases). CDR1 SGHTA and CDR2 FQGNSA come from the germline V gene. This CDR3 spans 14 amino acids. The V and J ends lost 7 bases and 2 bases respectively, with 15 bases between them. CDR3 nucleotides: TGTGCCAGCATCCCTGACAGAGAACCCTACGAGCAGTACTTC. Encoded protein: CASIPDREPYEQYF.

This rearrangement joins TRBV5-4 to TRBJ1-2; maybe TRBD1 (5 bases). Germline loops: CDR1 SGHNT, CDR2 YYREEE (reference sequence). V was clipped by 4 bases and J by 8 bases, with 21 bases between them. The CDR3 extends over 15 amino acids. For the CDR3, the DNA is TGTGCCAGCAGCCTACCGGGGGAAATATTGAAAGGCTACACCTTC. It yields the protein CASSLPGEILKGYTF.

The chain is built from TRBV5-1 and TRBJ2-1, with D perhaps matching TRBD2 (7 bases). Germline V gives CDR1 SGHRS, CDR2 YFSETQ. Trimming pared 4 bases from V and 1 base from J, leaving 9 bases between. The CDR3 sequence is 14 residues long. The CDR3 DNA follows: TGCGCCAGCAGCAGGGGGGGATCCTACAATGAGCAGTTCTTC. Protein product: CASSRGGSYNEQFF.

This clone was detected only once. The V call is TRBV10-2, the J call TRBJ2-3; the match to TRBD1 covers 8 bases. V lost 7 bases, J lost 4 bases, and 10 bases stayed unmatched. This CDR3 spans 15 amino acids. Per the germline V gene, CDR1 is WSHSY and CDR2 is SAAADI. CDR3 residues: CASIPTGEGADTQYF. The CDR3 DNA reads as TGCGCCAGCATCCCGACAGGGGAAGGGGCAGATACGCAGTATTTT.

The rearrangement uses TRBV7-2 and TRBJ2-7; TRBD1 agrees at 9 bases. Germline CDR1 is SGHTA and CDR2 is FQGNSA. The V gene end was trimmed by 7 bases and the J gene end by 5 bases; junction bases not matched to a gene: 15. The CDR3 is 16 residues long. CDR3 residues: CASTPPGQGRGNEQYF. As DNA, the CDR3 is TGTGCCAGCACCCCCCCGGGACAGGGAAGGGGCAACGAGCAGTACTTC.

The chain uses TRBV13 and TRBJ2-5, with TRBD2 matching over 8 bases. V trimming: 5 bases; J trimming: 2 bases; junction bases outside the gene matches: 7. CDR3 length: 15 residues. Germline V lookup: CDR1 PRHDT, CDR2 FYEKMQ (reference sequence). The CDR3 DNA sequence: TGTGCCAGCAGCACTGATCGGGGGGGGCAAGAGACCCAGTACTTC. Translated: CASSTDRGGQETQYF.

The chain joins TRBV6-5 to TRBJ2-2, with D unclear. Per germline, CDR1 MNHEY and CDR2 SVGAGI. This CDR3 has 14 amino acids. The germline V and J ends were trimmed by 6 bases and 3 bases, with 11 bases remaining between them. CDR3: CASRVASHTGELFF. The CDR3 DNA reads TGTGCCAGCAGAGTAGCCTCTCACACCGGGGAGCTGTTTTTT.

The V call is TRBV6-1, the J call TRBJ2-5, with D perhaps TRBD2 (6 bases). V was trimmed by 6 bases and J by 4 bases, leaving 15 bases between them. Germline CDR1 and CDR2: MNHNS and SASEGT. The CDR3 contains 14 residues. Written as DNA, the CDR3 is TGTGCCAGCAGGGGGACTGGGACGGGAGAGACCCAGTACTTC. This codes for CASRGTGTGETQYF.

V gene TRBV7-3 combines with J gene TRBJ2-1, with TRBD2 as a possible D gene (6 bases). Germline V gene data show CDR1 as SGHTA and CDR2 as FQGTGA. This CDR3 has 16 residues. V lost 5 bases to trimming and J lost 0 bases, with 14 bases between them. The CDR3 nucleotides read TGTGCCAGCAGCCTATTTAGCGGTAGCTCCTACAATGAGCAGTTCTTC. Its protein product is CASSLFSGSSYNEQFF.

The rearrangement joins TRBV7-6 to TRBJ1-2; TRBD1 aligns across 7 bases. Germline CDR1 reads SGHVS; CDR2 reads FNYEAQ. Trimming cost V 5 bases and J 2 bases; bases outside gene matches: 11. CDR3 size: 16 residues. CDR3 DNA sequence: TGTGCCAGCAGCCTAAGTTACAGGGGAGAGAACTATGGCTACACCTTC. Translating it yields CASSLSYRGENYGYTF.

The genes are TRBV10-1 and TRBJ2-5; no clear D. V was pared by 0 bases and J by 4 bases, with 9 bases between. This CDR3 is built from 14 residues. Germline V gives CDR1 WNHNN, CDR2 SYGVQD (reference sequence). This chain's CDR3 is CASSESRPGETQYF. The CDR3 bases are TGCGCCAGCAGTGAGTCTAGGCCGGGAGAGACCCAGTACTTC.

The chain couples TRBV9 to TRBJ1-1; D unclear. CDR1 and CDR2 from the germline V gene are SGDLS and YYNGEE. The CDR3 runs 15 residues. V lost 1 base and J lost 1, with 11 bases in between. The CDR3 DNA reads TGTGCCAGCAGCGTAAACAGTTCTCCGAACACTGAAGCTTTCTTT. This translates into CASSVNSSPNTEAFF.

This chain links TRBV7-8 with TRBJ1-5; no clear D gene. The germline V gene has CDR1 SGHVS and CDR2 FQNEAQ. V dropped 3 bases and J dropped 4 bases, with 10 bases sitting between them. The CDR3 contains 14 residues. Here the CDR3 DNA reads TGTGCCAGCAGCTTCCTTACGGAGAATCAGCCCCAGCATTTT. Amino acids: CASSFLTENQPQHF.

This chain connects TRBV14 to TRBJ2-7; D is unclear. The CDR3 is 13 amino acids. Germline CDR1 and CDR2: SGHDN and FVKESK. V dropped 0 bases and J dropped 7 bases, with 10 bases sitting between them. For the CDR3, the DNA is TGTGCCAGCAGCCAAGATCTGGCCGGGGAGCAGTACTTC. Protein: CASSQDLAGEQYF. Combining the CDR3 with reference TRBV14 and TRBJ2-7 gives the whole variable domain EAGVTQFPSHSVIEKGQTVTLRCDPISGHDNLYWYRRVMGKEIKFLLHFVKESKQDESGMPNNRFLAERTGGTYSTLKVQPAELEDSGVYFCASSQDLAGEQYFGPGTRLTVT.

The CDR3 region has the DNA TGTGCCTGGAGTGGAGCTGAGGGTGACACAGATACGCAGTATTTT. Its protein product is CAWSGAEGDTDTQYF. This rearrangement joins TRBV30 to TRBJ2-3; D is possibly TRBD2 (5 bases). Germline-derived CDR1 and CDR2 are GTSNPN and SVGIG (reference sequence). The CDR3 covers 15 residues. Trimming shortened V by 1 base and J by 2 bases, and 13 bases separated the two germline ends. Complete variable domain (other parts from reference TRBV30 and TRBJ2-3): SQTIHQWPATLVQPVGSPLSLECTVEGTSNPNLYWYRQAAGRGLQLLFYSVGIGQISSEVPQNLSASRPQDRQFILSSKKLLLSDSGFYLCAWSGAEGDTDTQYFGPGTRLTVL.